The 21 T cell receptor beta chains in this list originate from one sample, sequenced in a study of blood T cell repertoires in COVID-19. Assay used: immunoSEQ multiplex PCR; TCRdb lists only in-frame clones, some missing. Among about 220,000 clones listed, about 83% were seen once. Sequenced sample: PBMCs or T cells enriched from blood (not recorded which). The receptors derive from a woman in her thirties or forties who had recovered from COVID-19.

V and J are TRBV2 and TRBJ1-1, with 9 bases aligning to TRBD1. J was trimmed by 6 bases and V by 8 bases; bases with no gene match: 7. The CDR3 runs to 13 residues. CDR1 and CDR2 from the germline V gene are SNHLY and FYNNEI. DNA for the CDR3: TGTGCCAGCGGAAGGGACAGGGAAGCTGAAGCTTTCTTT. Amino acid sequence: CASGRDREAEAFF.

The CDR3 reads CASSQDGVSRAQHLNDGYGYTF. CDR3 nucleotides: TGCGCCAGCAGCCAAGATGGTGTTTCGAGGGCACAACACTTAAACGATGGCTATGGCTACACCTTC. This rearrangement joins TRBV4-1 to TRBJ1-2; no clear D gene. This CDR3 has 22 residues. V lost 0 bases and J 4 bases, leaving 33 bases between the germline ends. CDR1 and CDR2 (germline): MGHRA, YSYEKL.

The rearrangement joins TRBV11-2 to TRBJ1-1; D perhaps matches TRBD1 (5 bases). The CDR3 contains 15 residues. V was trimmed by 6 bases and J by 4 bases, leaving 18 bases between them. Germline V gene sequence: CDR1 SGHAT, CDR2 FQNNGV. The CDR3 loop is CASSLSRGLGTEAFF. As DNA, the CDR3 is TGTGCCAGCAGTCTAAGTAGGGGCTTGGGCACTGAAGCTTTCTTT.

The CDR3 DNA follows: TGTGCCAGCAGTAATAGCGGGACGGCCTACGAGCAGTACTTC. Amino acids: CASSNSGTAYEQYF. The chain couples TRBV5-4 to TRBJ2-7, with 8 nucleotides matching TRBD2. This CDR3 spans 14 amino acids. CDR1 SGHNT and CDR2 YYREEE come from the germline V gene (reference sequence). The ends lost 5 bases at V and 2 bases at J; junction bases unmatched: 6.

This clone was seen a handful of times. This chain links TRBV24-1 with TRBJ1-2; 9 nucleotides agree with TRBD1. V lost 2 bases to trimming and J lost 4 bases; unmatched junction nucleotides: 7. CDR3 size: 16 residues. Germline values: CDR1 KGHDR, CDR2 SFDVKD. CDR3 bases: TGTGCCACCAGTGATTCCTTGGGACAGGGAGCCTATGGCTACACCTTC. Protein product: CATSDSLGQGAYGYTF.

V and J are TRBV11-2 and TRBJ2-3, with TRBD2 matching 10 bases. Per the germline V gene, CDR1 is SGHAT and CDR2 is FQNNGV. This CDR3 is 17 amino acids long. Unmatched junction bases numbered 6, after V lost 2 bases and J lost 1 base. The CDR3, as DNA: TGTGCCAGCAGCTTAAGGTCAGCGGGAGGGGGCACAGATACGCAGTATTTT. Its protein is CASSLRSAGGGTDTQYF.

This clone has more than one count but fewer than ten. The V and J genes are TRBV7-2 and TRBJ1-2; TRBD1 is a possible D gene (5 bases). This CDR3 spans 15 amino acids. CDR1 is SGHTA, CDR2 FQGNSA, per germline. Between the trimmed V and J ends, which lost 5 bases and 4 bases, there was a span of 17 bases. For the CDR3, the DNA is TGTGCCAGCAGCCCCACATATCAGGGTGGCTATGGCTACACCTTC. This sequence encodes CASSPTYQGGYGYTF.

V and J are TRBV7-8 and TRBJ2-3, with TRBD2 identical over 10 bases. V shed 3 bases, J shed 4 bases, and the junction held 1 base outside the gene matches. The CDR3 totals 14 residues. Germline assignment: CDR1 SGHVS and CDR2 FQNEAQ. CDR3 residues: CASSFLAGADTQYF. CDR3 DNA: TGTGCCAGCAGCTTTCTAGCGGGAGCAGATACGCAGTATTTT.

This sequence joins TRBV11-2 and TRBJ2-1; D unclear. Trimming took off 5 bases at V and 2 bases at J, with 13 bases between the two ends. The CDR3 covers 15 residues. Germline V gene sequence: CDR1 SGHAT, CDR2 FQNNGV. The CDR3 DNA is TGTGCCAGCAGCCTGGTGGCTCCCCCCTACAATGAGCAGTTCTTC. This sequence encodes CASSLVAPPYNEQFF. The full variable domain, completed using reference TRBV11-2 and TRBJ2-1, is EAGVAQSPRYKIIEKRQSVAFWCNPISGHATLYWYQQILGQGPKLLIQFQNNGVVDDSQLPKDRFSAERLKGVDSTLKIQPAKLEDSAVYLCASSLVAPPYNEQFFGPGTRLTVL.

The chain recombines TRBV7-4 with TRBJ2-7; 7 nucleotides align to TRBD1. This CDR3 has 15 residues. Germline CDR1 and CDR2: SGHVT and SQSDAQ. Losses at the gene ends were 6 bases for V and 4 bases for J; bases not matched to a gene: 12. The CDR3 DNA reads TGTGCCAGCAGTTGTTATACAGGGGTCCCTTACGAGCAGTACGTC. Amino acids: CASSCYTGVPYEQYV.

The rearrangement uses TRBV7-9 and TRBJ2-1, with 9 nucleotides matching TRBD2. J gave up 8 bases and V 8 bases, and 13 bases lay outside the gene matches. Germline loops: CDR1 SEHNR, CDR2 FQNEAQ (reference sequence). CDR3 length: 15 amino acids. CDR3 DNA: TGTGCCAGCGGGGGGGGTAGCGGGAGCTTTGATGAGCAGTTCTTC. Translating it yields CASGGGSGSFDEQFF.

As DNA, the CDR3 is TGTGCCAGCAGCCTTCTCGTAGCGGGGAGCACAGATACGCAGTATTTT. This sequence encodes CASSLLVAGSTDTQYF. The chain recombines TRBV3-1 (or the pseudogene TRBV3-2) with TRBJ2-3, with 8 bases lining up with TRBD2. Germline V gene lookup returns CDR1 LGHDT and CDR2 YNNKEL (reference sequence). The CDR3 length is 16 residues. J was trimmed by 0 bases and V by 4 bases; bases with no gene match: 6.

This chain uses TRBV18 with TRBJ2-6; possible D gene TRBD2, 5 bases. The germline V gene encodes CDR1 KGHSH and CDR2 LQKENI. CDR3 length equals 16 residues. V was clipped by 2 bases and J by 0 bases, with 8 bases between them. CDR3 coding DNA: TGTGCCAGCTCACCAACGGGGTCCTCTGGGGCCAACGTCCTGACTTTC. It specifies CASSPTGSSGANVLTF.

The chain uses TRBV7-2 and TRBJ2-1; no clear D gene. The length of the CDR3 is 18 residues. CDR1 and CDR2 from the germline V gene are SGHTA and FQGNSA. V was cut by 5 bases and J by 0 bases, with 20 bases left in between. This CDR3 reads CASSPGSPVLYSYNEQFF. The CDR3 nucleotides read TGTGCCAGCAGCCCCGGTTCTCCGGTCCTTTACTCCTACAATGAGCAGTTCTTC.

The V gene is TRBV5-4, the J gene TRBJ1-2; D is perhaps TRBD1 (5 bases). CDR1 is SGHNT, CDR2 YYREEE, per germline (reference sequence). The CDR3 is made up of 13 amino acids. Trimming took 2 bases from V and 8 from J, leaving 13 bases between them. CDR3 amino acids: CASSFIGAEGYTF. The CDR3 DNA reads TGTGCCAGCAGCTTTATAGGGGCGGAGGGCTACACCTTC.

The chain carries TRBV6-4 and TRBJ2-3; 9 bases align to TRBD2. Germline assignment: CDR1 MRHNA and CDR2 SNTAGT. Losses at the gene ends were 4 bases for V and 3 bases for J; bases not matched to a gene: 2. The CDR3 has 14 residues. Here the CDR3 DNA reads TGTGCCAGCAGTGTTGCGGGGGGGACAGATACGCAGTATTTT. Protein: CASSVAGGTDTQYF.

The chain has TRBV30 and TRBJ2-1; 8 bases agree with TRBD1. Germline-derived CDR1 and CDR2 are GTSNPN and SVGIG (reference sequence). There are 14 residues in the CDR3. V shed 5 bases and J 9 bases; nucleotides not matched to a gene: 12. CDR3 amino acids: CAWGRQGASTEQFF. In DNA, the CDR3 is TGTGCCTGGGGTAGGCAGGGGGCATCCACTGAGCAGTTCTTC.

V usage is TRBV28 and J usage is TRBJ2-4; TRBD2 is a possible D gene (6 bases). V shed 2 bases and J shed 5 bases, with 16 bases lying between them. The CDR3 is 16 residues long. The V gene's germline CDR1 is MDHEN and CDR2 SYDVKM. The CDR3 bases are TGTGCCAGCAGTTTAGGGGTGGGGGGTACCGAAAACATTCAGTACTTC. It specifies CASSLGVGGTENIQYF.

The V and J genes are TRBV5-1 and TRBJ1-1; 7 positions agree with TRBD1. This CDR3 region has 13 residues. J gave up 5 bases and V 2 bases, and 3 bases lay outside the gene matches. Germline CDR1 reads SGHRS; CDR2 reads YFSETQ. CDR3 in amino acids: CASSFQGETEAFF. The CDR3 DNA follows: TGCGCCAGCAGCTTCCAGGGGGAGACTGAAGCTTTCTTT.

The gene calls are TRBV11-2 and TRBJ2-1; TRBD2 agrees at 9 bases. This CDR3 contains 17 residues. V lost 2 bases, J lost 6 bases, and 11 bases stayed unmatched. CDR1 is SGHAT and CDR2 is FQNNGV in the germline V gene. CDR3 in DNA: TGTGCCAGCAGCTTACCGTTACAGGGACTAGCCCCCAATGAGCAGTTCTTC. Encoded protein: CASSLPLQGLAPNEQFF.

The chain couples TRBV7-2 to TRBJ2-1; 8 positions agree with TRBD1. J lost 8 bases, V lost 5 bases, and 11 bases had no gene match. CDR1 is SGHTA, CDR2 FQGNSA, per germline. This CDR3 region has 15 residues. CDR3 sequence (DNA): TGTGCCAGCAGCCGGACAGGGATAGGAAACGATGAGCAGTTCTTC. Amino acids: CASSRTGIGNDEQFF.